A selection of T cell receptor beta chains follows, all from one sample in a study of T-cell memory formation after mild COVID-19. TCRdb passed the 5' RACE reads through MiXCR, listing each CDR3 protein once. The table includes fewer than 250,000 distinct CDR3 sequences, around 30% detected once. The sequencing input was PBMCs or a T cell subset sorted from them (not recorded which). These receptors all come from an adult woman who had mild COVID-19 (a few samples of this study predate the infection). Cell type and time point are not known. Each CDR3 is given with its conserved first and last residue. Fields, in order: clone size, V gene, D gene, J gene, CDR3 DNA, CDR3 protein. D genes are given only for firm matches. For some rows the clone size is stated as once, few or many, or as a class when expanded; others skip it.

>few|TRBV7-2|-|TRBJ2-2
TGTGCCAGCAGACCAGGCCTCAGGGCCGGGGAGCTGTTTTTT
CASRPGLRAGELFF
>few|TRBV20-1|-|TRBJ2-3
TGCAGTGCTAGGAGGGGGTTCCGAGATACGCAGTATTTT
CSARRGFRDTQYF
>few|TRBV7-9|-|TRBJ2-7
TGTGCCAGCAGCTTCCCGACCCGCGAGCAGTACTTC
CASSFPTREQYF
>-|TRBV19|TRBD1|TRBJ1-1
TGTGCCAGTAGTATTTCTGTAGGGGGCCCCAACACTGAAGCTTTCTTT
CASSISVGGPNTEAFF
>-|TRBV7-9|-|TRBJ2-7
TGTGCCAGCAGCCCGTACCGGCACGAGCAGTACTTC
CASSPYRHEQYF
>-|TRBV7-3|-|TRBJ2-1
TGTGCCAGCAGCTTATCAGGGGTCGATGAGCAGTTCTTC
CASSLSGVDEQFF
>-|TRBV27|TRBD1|TRBJ1-1
TGTGCCAGCAGCCGATCCGCCCGGGACAGGGATGCTTTCTTT
CASSRSARDRDAFF
>-|TRBV29-1|-|TRBJ1-1
TGCAGCGTTGGGGAGTTGCGGACTGAAGCTTTCTTT
CSVGELRTEAFF
>few|TRBV7-9|-|TRBJ1-5
TGTGCCAGCAGTTACGACAGTAGCAATCAGCCCCAGCATTTT
CASSYDSSNQPQHF
>-|TRBV4-1|TRBD1|TRBJ1-5
TGCGCCAGCAGCCAAGAACAGGGGGACCTCTATCAGCCCCAGCATTTT
CASSQEQGDLYQPQHF
>-|TRBV12-3/TRBV12-4|-|TRBJ1-1
TGTGCCAGCAGTTTCTACAGCATGAACACTGAAGCTTTCTTT
CASSFYSMNTEAFF
>-|TRBV13|TRBD1|TRBJ2-7
TGTGCCAGCAGCGTACACTCAGGGGGCGCATACGAGCAGTACTTC
CASSVHSGGAYEQYF
>-|TRBV12-3/TRBV12-4|-|TRBJ1-2
TGTGCCAGCAGGCGCTACGGTTATGGCTACACCTTC
CASRRYGYGYTF
>few|TRBV5-4|-|TRBJ2-7
TGTGCCAGCAGCTTGGACCAGGGTAATTACGAGCAGTACTTC
CASSLDQGNYEQYF
>-|TRBV29-1|TRBD2|TRBJ2-7
TGCAGCGTTGAAGATGTCGGGGGGGACTCGGTCGAGCAGTACTTC
CSVEDVGGDSVEQYF
>few|TRBV7-2|TRBD1|TRBJ2-5
TGTGCCAGCAGCTGGGGACAGGGGTACCAAGAGACCCAGTACTTC
CASSWGQGYQETQYF
>-|TRBV27|-|TRBJ2-2
TGTGCCAGCAGTTTAGCGGGAAGCGCGAACACCGGGGAGCTGTTTTTT
CASSLAGSANTGELFF